This T cell receptor beta chain was identified during a study of long-term antiretroviral therapy in people with HIV. Germline V lookup: CDR1 GTSNPN, CDR2 SVGIG (reference sequence). The CDR3 runs to 14 residues. V trimming: 1 base; J trimming: 0 bases; junction bases outside the gene matches: 3. Runs used v3.0 of the immunoSEQ assay and were done at survey level. Per-sample targets for sequencing were roughly 35,000-55,000 T-cell genomes. Sequenced by immunoSEQ multiplex PCR; TCRdb stores in-frame clones only, minus some. The sample has about 28,000 clones, approximately 85% seen once; the top ten hold roughly 3.8%.

The specimen was unsorted PBMCs, collected 0.8 years before starting antiretroviral therapy. This chain connects TRBV30 to TRBJ2-7; 7 bases align to TRBD2. The receptor's source is a young man with HIV. The CDR3 reads CAWSAGGPSYEQYF. The DNA of the CDR3 is TGTGCCTGGAGTGCGGGAGGCCCCTCCTACGAGCAGTACTTC.